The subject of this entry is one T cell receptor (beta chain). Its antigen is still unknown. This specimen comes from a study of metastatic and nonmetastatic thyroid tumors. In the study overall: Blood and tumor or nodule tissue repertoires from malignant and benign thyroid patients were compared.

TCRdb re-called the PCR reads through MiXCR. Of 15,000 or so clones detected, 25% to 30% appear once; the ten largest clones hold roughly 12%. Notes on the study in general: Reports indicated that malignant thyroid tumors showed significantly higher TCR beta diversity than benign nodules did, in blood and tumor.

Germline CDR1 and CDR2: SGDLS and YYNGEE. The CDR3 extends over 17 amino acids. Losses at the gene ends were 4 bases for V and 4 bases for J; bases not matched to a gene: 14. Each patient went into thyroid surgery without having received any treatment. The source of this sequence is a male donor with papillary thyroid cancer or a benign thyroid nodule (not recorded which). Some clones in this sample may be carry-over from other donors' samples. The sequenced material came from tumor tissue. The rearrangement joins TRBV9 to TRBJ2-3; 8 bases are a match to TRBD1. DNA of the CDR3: TGTGCCAGCAGCTCGGCGTGGGCAGGGGGCATGTCAGATACGCAGTATTTT. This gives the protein CASSSAWAGGMSDTQYF.